This TCR beta chain is from a study of cytomegalovirus exposure and HLA in healthy donors. This clone was counted once. Antigen specificity is unknown. The germline V gene has CDR1 MNHEY and CDR2 SMNVEV (reference sequence). After removal of 5 bases from V and 2 bases from J, the junction contained 5 bases not matched to a gene. CDR3 length: 15 amino acids. A multiplex PCR was run with 60 Vbeta primers and 13 Jbeta primers. The method was immunoSEQ multiplex PCR; TCRdb's version includes in-frame clones alone and lacks a portion of them. The sample carries about 19,000 clones, approximately 80% recorded once. The study, taken as a whole, reports: Previous analysis showed most TCR beta V segments were productive about 87% or about 30% of the time.

The sequence was obtained from a human donor in good health. The gene calls are TRBV27 and TRBJ2-7, with 11 nucleotides matching TRBD1. Sequencing was performed on PBMCs. CDR3 residues: CASSAPGQGAYEQYF. CDR3 bases: TGTGCCAGCAGTGCGCCGGGACAGGGGGCCTACGAGCAGTACTTC.